Below are 30 T cell receptor beta chains sequenced from a single sample in a study of cytomegalovirus exposure and HLA in healthy donors. PCR primers comprised 60 Vbeta and 13 Jbeta primers. Method: immunoSEQ multiplex PCR; TCRdb's copy keeps in-frame clones and lacks some. The sample records 210,000 or so clones, around 80% being singletons. Sequencing used PBMCs. The receptors were sampled from a boy aged 5 to 17 in good health and CMV-seronegative.

The rearrangement joins TRBV13 to TRBJ1-1; 7 positions agree with TRBD1. With V trimmed by 5 bases and J by 6 bases, 9 bases remained unmatched. The CDR3 extends over 14 amino acids. Germline CDR1 and CDR2: PRHDT and FYEKMQ (reference sequence). CDR3 DNA sequence: TGTGCCAGCAGCAAATCTCCGGGACAGTCTGAAGCTTTCTTT. Its translation is CASSKSPGQSEAFF.

This clone was detected only a few times. V usage is TRBV25-1 and J usage is TRBJ1-2, with TRBD1 identical over 7 bases. V gave up 5 bases and J gave up 4 bases; unmatched junction bases: 1. This CDR3 comprises 12 residues. The germline V gene has CDR1 MGHDK and CDR2 SYGVNS. The CDR3 nucleotides read TGTGCCAGCAGTCGGGACAGCTATGGCTACACCTTC. Translation gives CASSRDSYGYTF.

The genes are TRBV11-3 and TRBJ2-7; TRBD1 is a possible D gene (5 bases). V gave up 3 bases and J gave up 3 bases, with 9 bases separating them. This CDR3 region has 13 residues. Germline values: CDR1 SGHNT, CDR2 YENEEA. CDR3 coding DNA: TGTGCCAGCAGCTTCCAGGGCCTCTACGAGCAGTACTTC. This codes for CASSFQGLYEQYF.

The chain uses TRBV30 and TRBJ1-1; D not certain. The V gene lost 0 bases and the J gene lost 3 bases, with 5 bases spanning the gap. The CDR3 is made up of 12 amino acids. CDR1 GTSNPN and CDR2 SVGIG come from the germline V gene (reference sequence). Written as DNA, the CDR3 is TGTGCCTGGAGTGTACAAGACACTGAAGCTTTCTTT. Translating gives CAWSVQDTEAFF. The complete variable domain, with remaining parts taken from reference TRBV30 and TRBJ1-1, reads SQTIHQWPATLVQPVGSPLSLECTVEGTSNPNLYWYRQAAGRGLQLLFYSVGIGQISSEVPQNLSASRPQDRQFILSSKKLLLSDSGFYLCAWSVQDTEAFFGQGTRLTVV.

The chain links TRBV23-1 to TRBJ1-3; 8 nucleotides line up with TRBD1. TRBV23-1 falls under the ORF class, with uncertain function. The CDR3 totals 15 residues. The V gene end was trimmed by 6 bases and the J gene end by 0 bases; junction bases not matched to a gene: 4. The CDR3 DNA reads TGCGCCAGCAGGGCTGGACAGGGCTCTGGAAACACCATATATTTT. This encodes CASRAGQGSGNTIYF.

V and J are TRBV6-1 and TRBJ1-2, with 10 bases lining up with TRBD1. After removal of 6 bases from V and 3 bases from J, the junction contained 4 bases not matched to a gene. CDR3 length: 14 residues. Germline values: CDR1 MNHNS, CDR2 SASEGT. The CDR3 region is CASSRQGADYGYTF. Written as DNA, the CDR3 is TGTGCCAGCAGCCGACAGGGGGCGGACTATGGCTACACCTTC.

J is TRBJ2-5 and V is TRBV9; 12 positions match TRBD2. Germline V gene data show CDR1 as SGDLS and CDR2 as YYNGEE. With V trimmed by 2 bases and J by 4 bases, 3 bases remained unmatched. The CDR3 sequence is 15 residues long. DNA of the CDR3: TGTGCCAGCAGCGTGGCTAGCGGGGGGGGAGAGACCCAGTACTTC. Its translation: CASSVASGGGETQYF.

This clone has only a few counts. The CDR3 reads CASSQVRADTQYF. CDR3 nucleotide sequence: TGCGCCAGCAGCCAAGTACGCGCAGATACGCAGTATTTT. V is TRBV4-1 and J is TRBJ2-3; no firm D call. The germline V gene has CDR1 MGHRA and CDR2 YSYEKL. V lost 1 base to trimming and J lost 4 bases, with 6 bases between them. CDR3 length equals 13 residues.

The chain combines TRBV5-1 with TRBJ2-5; TRBD2 matches 9 bases. Germline trimming cut 6 bases from V and 5 bases from J; bases unmatched to any gene: 8. Per germline, CDR1 SGHRS and CDR2 YFSETQ. The CDR3 contains 14 residues. CDR3 sequence reads: CASTRASGVETQYF. CDR3 in DNA: TGCGCCAGCACCCGAGCTAGCGGGGTGGAGACCCAGTACTTC.

The chain couples TRBV7-2 to TRBJ2-7, with a possible D match to TRBD2 (6 bases). The V end was cut by 5 bases, the J end by 3 bases, with 14 bases between. The CDR3 is 14 residues long. CDR1 and CDR2 from the germline V gene are SGHTA and FQGNSA. DNA for the CDR3: TGTGCCAGCAGCATTCTAGCGACCAACTACGAGCAGTACTTC. Its translation: CASSILATNYEQYF.

The table lists this clone with a few counts. The chain combines TRBV2 with TRBJ2-3; no clear D gene. V gave up 4 bases and J gave up 1 base, with 18 bases separating them. CDR3 length equals 17 residues. Germline V gene data show CDR1 as SNHLY and CDR2 as FYNNEI. The CDR3 DNA reads as TGTGCCAGCAGTGTGGGCCGTCCGCCCGCTGGCACAGATACGCAGTATTTT. It encodes CASSVGRPPAGTDTQYF.

The chain uses TRBV11-3 and TRBJ2-6; no reliable D call. This CDR3 spans 11 amino acids. With 8 bases removed from V and 3 bases from J, the gap between germline ends came to 2 bases. Germline V gene lookup returns CDR1 SGHNT and CDR2 YENEEA. This chain's CDR3 is CASYGANVLTF. The DNA for the CDR3 is TGTGCCAGCTATGGGGCCAACGTCCTGACTTTC.

This rearrangement joins TRBV9 to TRBJ2-1, with 8 bases that match TRBD2. The CDR3 covers 17 residues. The germline CDR1 and CDR2 sequences are SGDLS and YYNGEE. J gave up 4 bases and V 5 bases, and 14 bases lay outside the gene matches. The CDR3 sequence: CASRDPLAERTYNEQFF. CDR3 coding DNA: TGTGCCAGCAGAGACCCACTAGCGGAAAGGACGTACAATGAGCAGTTCTTC. Together with reference TRBV9 and TRBJ2-1, the CDR3 gives the full variable domain: DSGVTQTPKHLITATGQRVTLRCSPRSGDLSVYWYQQSLDQGLQFLIQYYNGEERAKGNILERFSAQQFPDLHSELNLSSLELGDSALYFCASRDPLAERTYNEQFFGPGTRLTVL.

The chain carries TRBV2 and TRBJ2-5; 7 bases are a match to TRBD1. Germline CDR1 and CDR2: SNHLY and FYNNEI. CDR3 length equals 13 residues. The V segment lost 4 bases and the J segment 11 bases; nucleotides outside the gene matches: 10. The CDR3 is CASSGNRGFKQYF. For the CDR3, the DNA is TGTGCCAGCAGTGGCAACAGGGGTTTTAAGCAGTACTTC.

The DNA of the CDR3 is TGTGCCAGCAGCTTGATAGAGGAGAATGAAAAACTGTTTTTT. Its translation: CASSLIEENEKLFF. V gene TRBV5-4 combines with J gene TRBJ1-4; D gene ambiguous. CDR3 length: 14 residues. Germline V gives CDR1 SGHNT, CDR2 YYREEE (reference sequence). The V and J ends lost 1 base and 5 bases respectively, with 9 bases between them.

This chain joins TRBV5-1 and TRBJ2-7; D is ambiguous. The V end was cut by 3 bases, the J end by 5 bases, with 15 bases between. Germline V CDR1 and CDR2: SGHRS, YFSETQ. The length of the CDR3 is 14 residues. CDR3 bases: TGCGCCAGCAGCTCTGCACCCGCGGCGGACGAGCAGTACTTC. It codes for CASSSAPAADEQYF. The full variable domain, completed using reference TRBV5-1 and TRBJ2-7, is KAGVTQTPRYLIKTRGQQVTLSCSPISGHRSVSWYQQTPGQGLQFLFEYFSETQRNKGNFPGRFSGRQFSNSRSEMNVSTLELGDSALYLCASSSAPAADEQYFGPGTRLTVT.

The chain is built from TRBV2 and TRBJ1-5, with D possibly being TRBD1 (6 bases). The CDR3 consists of 12 residues. Trimming pared 8 bases from V and 4 bases from J, leaving 9 bases between. Germline CDR1 reads SNHLY; CDR2 reads FYNNEI. CDR3 sequence: CASGDTNQPQHF. Written as DNA, the CDR3 is TGTGCCAGCGGGGACACGAATCAGCCCCAGCATTTT.

This clone was seen a few times. The DNA of the CDR3 is TGTGCCAGCAGCGTAGCGGTCTCGACAGATACGCAGTATTTT. Protein: CASSVAVSTDTQYF. The J gene is TRBJ2-3, the V gene TRBV9; D is undetermined. The germline CDR1 and CDR2 sequences are SGDLS and YYNGEE. This CDR3 comprises 14 residues. The V and J ends lost 0 bases and 3 bases respectively, with 8 bases between them. The variable domain in full, with the rest retrieved from reference TRBV9 and TRBJ2-3, is DSGVTQTPKHLITATGQRVTLRCSPRSGDLSVYWYQQSLDQGLQFLIQYYNGEERAKGNILERFSAQQFPDLHSELNLSSLELGDSALYFCASSVAVSTDTQYFGPGTRLTVL.

The chain couples TRBV7-2 to TRBJ1-1; D not resolved. V shed 5 bases and J shed 3 bases, with 4 bases lying between them. CDR3 size: 11 residues. Germline CDR1 and CDR2: SGHTA and FQGNSA. The CDR3 DNA reads as TGTGCCAGCAGCCGGGACACTGAAGCTTTCTTT. Amino acid sequence: CASSRDTEAFF.

This chain connects TRBV25-1 to TRBJ2-2; 8 bases line up with TRBD1. Looked up from germline, CDR1 is MGHDK and CDR2 is SYGVNS. The J segment lost 1 base and the V segment lost 0 bases, leaving 7 bases of the junction unmatched. The CDR3 is 18 residues long. CDR3 protein: CASSEYRGGTGNTGELFF. In DNA form, the CDR3 reads TGTGCCAGCAGTGAATATCGAGGTGGGACAGGGAACACCGGGGAGCTGTTTTTT.

J is TRBJ1-3 and V is TRBV10-3; D is ambiguous. The CDR3 is 12 residues long. Trimming pared 6 bases from V and 1 base from J, leaving 4 bases between. Germline lookup yields CDR1 ENHRY and CDR2 SYGVKD. The DNA of the CDR3 is TGTGCCATCAGGCTATCTGGAAACACCATATATTTT. This gives the protein CAIRLSGNTIYF.

This clone appeared a few times. This chain joins TRBV19 and TRBJ1-1; 7 bases fit TRBD1. The CDR3 sequence is 15 residues long. Unmatched junction bases numbered 18, after V lost 8 bases and J lost 9 bases. Germline assignment: CDR1 LNHDA and CDR2 SQIVND (reference sequence). This CDR3 reads CASLPDSGTAGQAFF. The CDR3 DNA reads as TGTGCCAGTCTCCCTGACTCCGGGACAGCTGGACAAGCTTTCTTT.

DNA for the CDR3: TGCAGTGCTAGAGCGGGGATTGAGCAGTTCTTC. The encoded protein is CSARAGIEQFF. The V and J genes are TRBV20-1 and TRBJ2-1; D perhaps matches TRBD2 (5 bases). The CDR3 loop spans 11 amino acids. Germline V lookup: CDR1 DFQATT, CDR2 SNEGSKA (reference sequence). The V end lost 1 base, the J end lost 9 bases, and 7 bases lay between the germline ends.

The chain has TRBV29-1 and TRBJ2-5; 13 nucleotides match TRBD2. Gene TRBJ2-7 matches the end of the DNA better, so the J call may be wrong. The V gene's germline CDR1 is SQVTM and CDR2 ANQGSEA. This CDR3 has 16 amino acids. The CDR3 region has the DNA TGCAGCGTAGTTACTAGCGGGAGGGCCCCCGGCGGCGAGCAGTACTTC. Its translation: CSVVTSGRAPGGEQYF.

The chain links TRBV2 to TRBJ2-3; 10 nucleotides line up with TRBD2. Germline CDR1 and CDR2: SNHLY and FYNNEI. Germline trimming cut 6 bases from V and 1 base from J; bases unmatched to any gene: 1. The CDR3 is made up of 14 amino acids. CDR3 coding DNA: TGTGCCAGCAGGCTAGCGGGAGGCACAGATACGCAGTATTTT. It translates to CASRLAGGTDTQYF.

The chain couples TRBV4-2 to TRBJ2-1, with TRBD2 matching 8 bases. Germline CDR1 LGHNA, CDR2 YNFKEQ. The CDR3 spans 15 residues. Losses at the gene ends were 0 bases for V and 7 bases for J; bases not matched to a gene: 5. The CDR3 DNA reads as TGTGCCAGCAGCCAAGATCGTCGGGGGGGGAATGAGCAGTTCTTC. It translates to CASSQDRRGGNEQFF.

With regard to this clone: At one end, the junction sequence differs from germline, possibly due to a read error. The gene calls are TRBV2 and TRBJ2-2, with D perhaps assigned TRBD1 or TRBD2 (6 bases each). This CDR3 spans 14 amino acids. The germline gives CDR1 SNHLY, CDR2 FYNNEI. The CDR3 sequence: CASSAGHLTGELFF. The CDR3 DNA sequence: TGTGCCAGTAGTGCGGGACACCTGACCGGGGAGCTGTTTTTT.

This rearrangement joins TRBV6-5 to TRBJ1-1; D is uncertain. V dropped 0 bases and J dropped 1 base, with 9 bases sitting between them. In germline, CDR1 is MNHEY, CDR2 SVGAGI. The CDR3 covers 15 residues. This chain's CDR3 is CASSYSFPGNTEAFF. The CDR3, as DNA: TGTGCCAGCAGTTACTCTTTTCCAGGGAACACTGAAGCTTTCTTT.

This clone came up a few times. V usage is TRBV5-4 and J usage is TRBJ2-7, with TRBD2 matching over 7 bases. V lost 3 bases and J lost 4; bases outside the gene matches: 10. Germline V gene lookup returns CDR1 SGHNT and CDR2 YYREEE (reference sequence). The CDR3 spans 15 residues. CDR3 sequence: CASSSSGKLKYEQYF. The CDR3 DNA follows: TGTGCCAGCAGCTCGAGCGGGAAATTGAAATACGAGCAGTACTTC.

The chain uses TRBV27 and TRBJ1-1, with a weak D call TRBD1 (6 bases). From germline, CDR1 is MNHEY and CDR2 SMNVEV (reference sequence). Trimming left V 7 bases short and J 0 bases short, with 12 bases between. This CDR3 is built from 14 residues. The CDR3 is CASTPQGLNTEAFF. The CDR3 coding sequence is TGTGCCAGCACCCCACAGGGATTGAACACTGAAGCTTTCTTT.